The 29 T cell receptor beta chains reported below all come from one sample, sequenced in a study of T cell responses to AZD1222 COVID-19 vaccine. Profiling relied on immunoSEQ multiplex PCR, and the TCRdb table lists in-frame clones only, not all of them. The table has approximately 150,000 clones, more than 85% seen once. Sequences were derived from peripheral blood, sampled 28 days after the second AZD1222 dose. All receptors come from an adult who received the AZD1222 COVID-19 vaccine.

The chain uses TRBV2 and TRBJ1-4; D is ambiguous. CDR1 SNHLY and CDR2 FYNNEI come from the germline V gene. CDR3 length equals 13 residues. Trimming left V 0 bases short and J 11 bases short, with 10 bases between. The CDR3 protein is CASSEASGYKLFF. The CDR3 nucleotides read TGTGCCAGCAGTGAAGCATCGGGGTATAAACTGTTTTTT.

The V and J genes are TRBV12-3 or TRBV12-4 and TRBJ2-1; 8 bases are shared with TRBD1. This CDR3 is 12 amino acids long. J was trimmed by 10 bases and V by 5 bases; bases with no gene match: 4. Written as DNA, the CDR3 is TGTGCCAGCAGTCTAGGACAGGGAGAGCAGTTCTTC. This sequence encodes CASSLGQGEQFF.

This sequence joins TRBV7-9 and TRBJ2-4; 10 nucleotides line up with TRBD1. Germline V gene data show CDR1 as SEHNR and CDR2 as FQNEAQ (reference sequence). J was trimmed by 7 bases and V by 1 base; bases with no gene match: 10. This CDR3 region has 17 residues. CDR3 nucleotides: TGTGCCAGCAGCTTAGGTGGAGGGACAGGGGAGTGGAACATTCAGTACTTC. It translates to CASSLGGGTGEWNIQYF.

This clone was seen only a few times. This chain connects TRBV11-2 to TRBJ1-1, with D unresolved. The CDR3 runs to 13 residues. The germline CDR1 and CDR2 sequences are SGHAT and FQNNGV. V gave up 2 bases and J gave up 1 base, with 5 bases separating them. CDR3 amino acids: CASSLTANTEAFF. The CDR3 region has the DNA TGTGCCAGCAGCTTAACGGCGAACACTGAAGCTTTCTTT. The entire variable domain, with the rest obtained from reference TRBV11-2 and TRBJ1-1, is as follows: EAGVAQSPRYKIIEKRQSVAFWCNPISGHATLYWYQQILGQGPKLLIQFQNNGVVDDSQLPKDRFSAERLKGVDSTLKIQPAKLEDSAVYLCASSLTANTEAFFGQGTRLTVV.

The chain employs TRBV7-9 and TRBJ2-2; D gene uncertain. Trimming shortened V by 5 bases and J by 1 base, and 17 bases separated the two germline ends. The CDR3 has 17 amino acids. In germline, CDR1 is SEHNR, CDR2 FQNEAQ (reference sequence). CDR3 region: CASSPGWEGLNTGELFF. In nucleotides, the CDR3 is TGTGCCAGCAGCCCCGGGTGGGAAGGGTTGAACACCGGGGAGCTGTTTTTT.

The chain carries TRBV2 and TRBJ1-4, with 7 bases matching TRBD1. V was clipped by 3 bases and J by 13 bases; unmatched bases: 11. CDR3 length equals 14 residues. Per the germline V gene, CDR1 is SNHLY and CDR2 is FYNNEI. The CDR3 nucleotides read TGTGCCAGCAGTGATTTGGGACAGACATTATCACTGTTTTTT. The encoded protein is CASSDLGQTLSLFF.

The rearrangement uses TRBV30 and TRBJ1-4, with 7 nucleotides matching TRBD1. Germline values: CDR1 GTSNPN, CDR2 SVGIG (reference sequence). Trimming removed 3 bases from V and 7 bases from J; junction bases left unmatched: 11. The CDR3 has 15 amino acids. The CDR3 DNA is TGTGCCTGGAGCGGACCGTGGACAGGTGGTGAAAAACTGTTTTTT. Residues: CAWSGPWTGGEKLFF.

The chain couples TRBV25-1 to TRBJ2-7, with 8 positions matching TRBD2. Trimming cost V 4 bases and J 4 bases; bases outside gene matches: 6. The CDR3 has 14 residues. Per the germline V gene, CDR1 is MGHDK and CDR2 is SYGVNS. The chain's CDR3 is CASSVVAGKYEQYF. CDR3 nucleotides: TGTGCCAGCAGTGTGGTAGCGGGAAAGTACGAGCAGTACTTC.

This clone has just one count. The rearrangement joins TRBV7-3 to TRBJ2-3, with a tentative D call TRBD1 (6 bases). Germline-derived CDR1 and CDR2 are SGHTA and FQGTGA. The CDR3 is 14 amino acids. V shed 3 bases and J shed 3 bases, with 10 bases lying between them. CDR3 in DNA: TGTGCCAGCAGCTTGGAACAGGGAACAGATACGCAGTATTTT. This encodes CASSLEQGTDTQYF.

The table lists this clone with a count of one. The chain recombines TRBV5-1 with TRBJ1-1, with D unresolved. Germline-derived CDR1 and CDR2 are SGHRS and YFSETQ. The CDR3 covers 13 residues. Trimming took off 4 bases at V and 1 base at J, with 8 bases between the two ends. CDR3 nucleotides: TGCGCCAGCAGCCCTGACGGGAACACTGAAGCTTTCTTT. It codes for CASSPDGNTEAFF.

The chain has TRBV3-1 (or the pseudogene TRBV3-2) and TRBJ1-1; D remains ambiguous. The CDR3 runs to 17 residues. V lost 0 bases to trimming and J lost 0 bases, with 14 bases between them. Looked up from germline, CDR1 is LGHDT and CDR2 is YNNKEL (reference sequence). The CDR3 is CASSQDKRQVMNTEAFF. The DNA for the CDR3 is TGTGCCAGCAGCCAAGATAAACGGCAGGTTATGAACACTGAAGCTTTCTTT.

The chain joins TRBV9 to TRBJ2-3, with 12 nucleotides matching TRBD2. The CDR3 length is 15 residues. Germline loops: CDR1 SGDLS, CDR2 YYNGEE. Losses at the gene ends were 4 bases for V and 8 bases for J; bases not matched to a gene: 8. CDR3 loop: CASSPRTSGTGTQYF. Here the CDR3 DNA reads TGTGCCAGCAGCCCGCGGACTAGCGGGACTGGTACGCAGTATTTT.

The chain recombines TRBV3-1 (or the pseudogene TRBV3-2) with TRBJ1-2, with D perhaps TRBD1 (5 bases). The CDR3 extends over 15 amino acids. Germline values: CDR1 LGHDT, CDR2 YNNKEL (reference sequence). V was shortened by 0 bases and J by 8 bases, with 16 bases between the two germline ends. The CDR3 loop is CASSQDLEGKGGYTF. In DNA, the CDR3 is TGTGCCAGCAGCCAAGATCTGGAGGGGAAGGGGGGCTACACCTTC.

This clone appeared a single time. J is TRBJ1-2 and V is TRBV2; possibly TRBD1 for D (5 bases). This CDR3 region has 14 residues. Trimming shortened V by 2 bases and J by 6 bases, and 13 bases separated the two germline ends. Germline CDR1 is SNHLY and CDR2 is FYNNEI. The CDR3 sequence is CASSEWMGGNGYTF. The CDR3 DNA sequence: TGTGCCAGCAGTGAATGGATGGGGGGAAATGGCTACACCTTC.

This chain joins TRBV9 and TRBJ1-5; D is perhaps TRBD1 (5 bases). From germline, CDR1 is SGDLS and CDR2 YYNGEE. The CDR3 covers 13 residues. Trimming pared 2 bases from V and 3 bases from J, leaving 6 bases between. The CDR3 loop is CASSVGDNQPQHF. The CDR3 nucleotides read TGTGCCAGCAGCGTGGGGGACAATCAGCCCCAGCATTTT.

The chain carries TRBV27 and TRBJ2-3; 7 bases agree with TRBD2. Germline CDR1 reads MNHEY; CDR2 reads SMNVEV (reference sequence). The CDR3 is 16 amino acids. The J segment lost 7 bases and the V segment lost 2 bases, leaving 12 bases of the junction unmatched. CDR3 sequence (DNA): TGTGCCAGCAGTTTAGGAACTAGCGTGCTTCGGCATACGCAGTATTTT. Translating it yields CASSLGTSVLRHTQYF.

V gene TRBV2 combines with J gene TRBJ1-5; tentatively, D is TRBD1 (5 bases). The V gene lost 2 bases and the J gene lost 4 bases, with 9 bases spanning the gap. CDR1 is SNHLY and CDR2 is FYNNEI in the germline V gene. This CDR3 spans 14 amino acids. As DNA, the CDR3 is TGTGCCAGCAGTGAACAGGGTGGAAATCAGCCCCAGCATTTT. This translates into CASSEQGGNQPQHF.

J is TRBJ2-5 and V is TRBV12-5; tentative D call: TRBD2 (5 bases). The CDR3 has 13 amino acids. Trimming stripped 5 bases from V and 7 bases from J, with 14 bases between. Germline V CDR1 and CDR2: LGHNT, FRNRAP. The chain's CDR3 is CASGESSVWTQYF. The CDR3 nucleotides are TGTGCTAGTGGTGAAAGTAGCGTGTGGACCCAGTACTTC.

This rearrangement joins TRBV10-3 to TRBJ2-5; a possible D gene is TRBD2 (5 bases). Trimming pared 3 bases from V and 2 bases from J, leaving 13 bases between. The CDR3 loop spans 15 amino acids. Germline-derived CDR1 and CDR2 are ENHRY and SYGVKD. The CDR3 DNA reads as TGTGCCATCAGTGATTCACCTAGCTATCAAGAGACCCAGTACTTC. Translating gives CAISDSPSYQETQYF.

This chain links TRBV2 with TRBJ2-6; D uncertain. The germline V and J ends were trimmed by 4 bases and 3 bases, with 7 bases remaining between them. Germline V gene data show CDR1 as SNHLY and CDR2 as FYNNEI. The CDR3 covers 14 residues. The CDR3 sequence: CASSVGLGANVLTF. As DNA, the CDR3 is TGTGCCAGCAGTGTTGGGCTTGGGGCCAACGTCCTGACTTTC.

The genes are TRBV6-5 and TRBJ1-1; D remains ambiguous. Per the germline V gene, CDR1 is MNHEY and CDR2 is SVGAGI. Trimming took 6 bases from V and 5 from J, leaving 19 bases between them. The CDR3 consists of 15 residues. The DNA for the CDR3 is TGTGCCAGCAGCCCAGTATCGGGATTTCTTACTGAAGCTTTCTTT. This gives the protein CASSPVSGFLTEAFF.

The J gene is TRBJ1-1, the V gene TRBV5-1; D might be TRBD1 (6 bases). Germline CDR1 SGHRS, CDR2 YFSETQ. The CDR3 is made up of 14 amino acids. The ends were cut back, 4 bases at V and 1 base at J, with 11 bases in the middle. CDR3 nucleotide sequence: TGCGCCAGCAGCAAGGACAGCCAGAACACTGAAGCTTTCTTT. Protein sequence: CASSKDSQNTEAFF.

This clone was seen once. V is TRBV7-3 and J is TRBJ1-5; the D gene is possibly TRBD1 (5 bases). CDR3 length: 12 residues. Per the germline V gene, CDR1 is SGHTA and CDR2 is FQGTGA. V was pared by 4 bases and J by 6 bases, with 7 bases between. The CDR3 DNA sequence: TGTGCCAGCAGCTCCCAGGGTCAGCCCCAGCATTTT. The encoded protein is CASSSQGQPQHF.

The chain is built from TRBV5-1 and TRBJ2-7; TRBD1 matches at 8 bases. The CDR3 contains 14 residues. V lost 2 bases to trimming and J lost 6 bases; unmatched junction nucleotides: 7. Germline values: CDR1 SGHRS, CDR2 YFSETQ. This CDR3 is CASSLEQGGGEQYF. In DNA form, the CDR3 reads TGCGCCAGCAGCTTAGAACAGGGGGGAGGCGAGCAGTACTTC.

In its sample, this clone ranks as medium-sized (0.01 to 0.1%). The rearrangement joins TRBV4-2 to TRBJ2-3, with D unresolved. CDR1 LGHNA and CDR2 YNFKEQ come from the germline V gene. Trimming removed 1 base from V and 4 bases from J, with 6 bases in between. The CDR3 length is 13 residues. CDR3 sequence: CASSQASPDTQYF. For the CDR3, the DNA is TGTGCCAGCAGCCAAGCGTCTCCAGATACGCAGTATTTT.

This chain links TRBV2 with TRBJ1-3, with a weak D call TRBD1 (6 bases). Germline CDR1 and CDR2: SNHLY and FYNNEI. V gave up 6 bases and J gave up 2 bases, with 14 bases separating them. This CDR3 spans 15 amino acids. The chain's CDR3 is CASRDETGPGNTIYF. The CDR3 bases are TGTGCCAGCAGGGATGAAACAGGGCCTGGAAACACCATATATTTT. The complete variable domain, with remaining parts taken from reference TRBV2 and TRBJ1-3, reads EPEVTQTPSHQVTQMGQEVILRCVPISNHLYFYWYRQILGQKVEFLVSFYNNEISEKSEIFDDQFSVERPDGSNFTLKIRSTKLEDSAMYFCASRDETGPGNTIYFGEGSWLTVV.

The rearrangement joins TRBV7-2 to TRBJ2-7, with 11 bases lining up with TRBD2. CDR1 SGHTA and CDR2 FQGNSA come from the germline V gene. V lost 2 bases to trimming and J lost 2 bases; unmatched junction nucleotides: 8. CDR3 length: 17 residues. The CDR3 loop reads CASSLTSGRFSAYEQYF. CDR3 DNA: TGTGCCAGCAGCTTAACTAGCGGGAGATTTTCGGCCTACGAGCAGTACTTC. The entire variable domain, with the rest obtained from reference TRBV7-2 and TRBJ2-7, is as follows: GAGVSQSPSNKVTEKGKDVELRCDPISGHTALYWYRQSLGQGLEFLIYFQGNSAPDKSGLPSDRFSAERTGGSVSTLTIQRTQQEDSAVYLCASSLTSGRFSAYEQYFGPGTRLTVT.

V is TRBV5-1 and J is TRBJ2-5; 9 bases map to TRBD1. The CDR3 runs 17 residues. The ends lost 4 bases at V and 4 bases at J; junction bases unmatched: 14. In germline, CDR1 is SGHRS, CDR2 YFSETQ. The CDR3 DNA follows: TGCGCCAGCAGCATAAGGACAGGGGCCTCTTGGGGAGAGACCCAGTACTTC. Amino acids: CASSIRTGASWGETQYF.

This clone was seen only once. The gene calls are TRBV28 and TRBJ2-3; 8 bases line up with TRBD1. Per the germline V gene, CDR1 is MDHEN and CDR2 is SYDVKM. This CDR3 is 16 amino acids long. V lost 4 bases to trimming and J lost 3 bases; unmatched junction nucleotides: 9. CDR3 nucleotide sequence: TGTGCCAGCAGTTCGAACCCCGGACAGGGTACAGATACGCAGTATTTT. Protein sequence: CASSSNPGQGTDTQYF.